The T cell receptor beta chain under discussion was sequenced for a study of CD8 T cells in ankylosing spondylitis. Quantitative 5'-RACE was performed with molecular barcodes, and it yielded the TCR beta libraries. TCRdb passed the 5' RACE reads through MiXCR, listing each CDR3 protein once. Here the sample spans about 700,000 distinct CDR3 sequences, 15% to 20% being singletons. On this clonotype itself: No antigen is known for it.

With 6 bases removed from V and 5 bases from J, the gap between germline ends came to 10 bases. CDR3 size: 12 residues. CDR1 and CDR2 (germline): MGHDK, SYGVNS. The study, taken as a whole, reports: With a CD8+ phenotype, disease-linked clones were relatively rare in peripheral blood. From matched ankylosing spondylitis synovial fluid, disease-linked clones were reportedly recovered at significantly enriched levels. Reactive arthritis synovial fluid and blood were previously reported to contain some motif variants. One TCR beta motif, made up of under ten highly homologous variants, appeared characteristic of ankylosing spondylitis blood.

The sequence was obtained from a male donor with ankylosing spondylitis. The rearrangement links TRBV25-1 to TRBJ2-5, with a tentative D call TRBD1 (5 bases). Input material: blood, either unsorted or a sorted T cell fraction (not recorded which). The CDR3 spells CASRTSGETQYF. The CDR3, as DNA: TGTGCCAGCAGGACCTCAGGGGAGACCCAGTACTTC.